The 32 T cell receptor beta chains given below trace back to one sample, sequenced in a study of cytomegalovirus exposure and HLA in healthy donors. The study ran its PCR with 60 Vbeta and 13 Jbeta primers. Profiling relied on immunoSEQ multiplex PCR, and the TCRdb table lists in-frame clones only, not all of them. The table records over 150,000 clones, roughly 80% of them present only once. Sequencing was done on a sample of PBMCs. Receptors originate from a male donor in good health and CMV-seronegative.

The V gene is TRBV28, the J gene TRBJ2-1; D is possibly TRBD2 (6 bases). The CDR3 has 13 residues. From germline, CDR1 is MDHEN and CDR2 SYDVKM. Trimming left V 10 bases short and J 8 bases short, with 18 bases between. For the CDR3, the DNA is TGTGCCACCAAGCTTCCGTGGAGGGATGAGCAGTTCTTC. Amino acid sequence: CATKLPWRDEQFF.

V usage is TRBV6-5 and J usage is TRBJ2-1; a weak D match, TRBD2 (5 bases). The CDR3 extends over 15 amino acids. CDR1 is MNHEY and CDR2 is SVGAGI in the germline V gene. V was shortened by 0 bases and J by 6 bases, with 12 bases between the two germline ends. CDR3 in amino acids: CASSYSILVGNEQFF. In DNA, the CDR3 is TGTGCCAGCAGTTACTCGATACTAGTCGGCAATGAGCAGTTCTTC.

This clone was found once. The chain uses TRBV19 and TRBJ1-4; TRBD1 matches 8 bases. With 6 bases clipped from V and 4 bases from J, the junction kept 7 bases outside the gene matches. Germline V gene sequence: CDR1 LNHDA, CDR2 SQIVND (reference sequence). CDR3 length equals 15 residues. The CDR3 sequence is CASRPRDRNNEKLFF. In nucleotides, the CDR3 is TGTGCCAGTAGACCCCGGGACAGGAATAATGAAAAACTGTTTTTT.

The J gene is TRBJ2-3, the V gene TRBV28; D gene ambiguous. In germline, CDR1 is MDHEN, CDR2 SYDVKM. Between the trimmed V and J ends, which lost 3 bases and 2 bases, there was a span of 9 bases. The CDR3 length is 14 residues. The CDR3, as DNA: TGTGCCAGCAGTTTGATGGGCGCCACAGATACGCAGTATTTT. Protein: CASSLMGATDTQYF.

This clone was detected once. This chain joins TRBV19 and TRBJ1-1; D is unresolved. V lost 5 bases to trimming and J lost 5 bases, with 12 bases between them. Germline V gene data show CDR1 as LNHDA and CDR2 as SQIVND (reference sequence). The CDR3 totals 13 residues. CDR3 DNA sequence: TGTGCCAGTAGTGGCCTGTCGGGGACTGAAGCTTTCTTT. Translation gives CASSGLSGTEAFF.

The chain employs TRBV4-3 and TRBJ2-6; 9 bases match TRBD1. CDR1 and CDR2 from the germline V gene are LGHNA and YSLEER. V dropped 4 bases and J dropped 0; count of bases not matched to a gene: 4. CDR3 length: 17 residues. This chain's CDR3 is CASSLGQGRSGANVLTF. The DNA for the CDR3 is TGCGCCAGCAGCCTGGGACAGGGACGCTCTGGGGCCAACGTCCTGACTTTC.

This chain joins TRBV2 and TRBJ2-2; 7 bases match TRBD2. J lost 6 bases, V lost 7 bases, and 8 bases had no gene match. CDR3 length equals 14 residues. Germline V gene lookup returns CDR1 SNHLY and CDR2 FYNNEI. CDR3 DNA: TGTGCCAGCACGGCGCGGGAGAGTTCCGGGGAGCTGTTTTTT. It is translated as CASTARESSGELFF.

V usage is TRBV7-9 and J usage is TRBJ2-3; TRBD2 aligns across 10 bases. The J segment lost 2 bases and the V segment lost 5 bases, leaving 4 bases of the junction unmatched. Germline-derived CDR1 and CDR2 are SEHNR and FQNEAQ (reference sequence). CDR3 length: 15 residues. CDR3 sequence (DNA): TGTGCCAGCAGCCTTCTAGCGGGGGCCACAGATACGCAGTATTTT. This codes for CASSLLAGATDTQYF.

The V and J genes are TRBV5-1 and TRBJ1-2; 7 bases fit TRBD1. The CDR3 covers 16 residues. Germline lookup yields CDR1 SGHRS and CDR2 YFSETQ. V was pared by 1 base and J by 1 base, with 7 bases of the junction left unmatched. The CDR3 sequence is CASSLFSGQNNYGYTF. CDR3 nucleotide sequence: TGCGCCAGCAGCTTGTTTTCGGGACAGAATAACTATGGCTACACCTTC.

V usage is TRBV28 and J usage is TRBJ2-7; a possible D gene is TRBD1 (6 bases). V was trimmed by 6 bases and J by 1 base, leaving 19 bases between them. The CDR3 loop spans 16 amino acids. From germline, CDR1 is MDHEN and CDR2 SYDVKM. CDR3 coding DNA: TGTGCCAGCAGCCGATCCGGGACACTCACTTCCTACGAGCAGTACTTC. As protein: CASSRSGTLTSYEQYF. Looking up the rest from reference TRBV28 and TRBJ2-7 gives the full variable domain: DVKVTQSSRYLVKRTGEKVFLECVQDMDHENMFWYRQDPGLGLRLIYFSYDVKMKEKGDIPEGYSVSREKKERFSLILESASTNQTSMYLCASSRSGTLTSYEQYFGPGTRLTVT.

This clone has more than one count but fewer than ten. This chain uses TRBV4-3 with TRBJ1-4; 7 positions agree with TRBD1. The germline V gene encodes CDR1 LGHNA and CDR2 YSLEER. The V gene end was trimmed by 0 bases and the J gene end by 14 bases; junction bases not matched to a gene: 12. CDR3 length: 15 residues. CDR3 bases: TGCGCCAGCAGCCAAGATAGAGGAGACAGGGAAGGCCTGTTTTTT. It encodes CASSQDRGDREGLFF.

This rearrangement joins TRBV15 to TRBJ1-3, with unresolved D. Germline CDR1 and CDR2: LNHNV and YYDKDF (reference sequence). CDR3 length: 14 amino acids. V lost 1 base and J 11 bases, leaving 15 bases between the germline ends. The CDR3 region is CATSRVRPGQAIYF. In nucleotides, the CDR3 is TGTGCCACCAGCAGAGTCCGGCCAGGTCAAGCCATATATTTT.

Regarding this clone: In the same sample, other DNA sequences code for this CDR3. The V call is TRBV7-9, the J call TRBJ1-2; 7 positions match TRBD1. The CDR3 runs 17 residues. CDR1 is SEHNR, CDR2 FQNEAQ, per germline (reference sequence). The V and J ends lost 3 bases and 5 bases, in that order; junction bases with no gene match: 15. The CDR3 DNA is TGTGCCAGCAGCTTGACTGGAGACCGGGACAGCTTTTATGGCTACACCTTC. This codes for CASSLTGDRDSFYGYTF.

The rearrangement uses TRBV7-2 and TRBJ2-7; TRBD2 aligns across 7 bases. Germline CDR1 and CDR2: SGHTA and FQGNSA. V was clipped by 3 bases and J by 1 base; unmatched bases: 3. The CDR3 loop spans 14 amino acids. CDR3 in DNA: TGTGCCAGCAGCTTGCTAGCGGTGTCCTACGAGCAGTACTTC. It is translated as CASSLLAVSYEQYF.

V usage is TRBV19 and J usage is TRBJ1-5, with 7 bases identical to TRBD1. V trimming: 3 bases; J trimming: 4 bases; junction bases outside the gene matches: 9. The germline gives CDR1 LNHDA, CDR2 SQIVND (reference sequence). This CDR3 is 16 amino acids long. CDR3 region: CASSIADRVGNQPQHF. The DNA of the CDR3 is TGTGCCAGTAGTATCGCCGACAGGGTAGGAAATCAGCCCCAGCATTTT.

The CDR3 spells CASSQHPLAGNTIYF. The CDR3 nucleotides read TGCGCCAGCAGCCAACACCCACTAGCTGGAAACACCATATATTTT. This rearrangement joins TRBV4-3 to TRBJ1-3; D is unresolved. Trimming cost V 2 bases and J 2 bases, with 10 bases left between them. CDR1 is LGHNA and CDR2 is YSLEER in the germline V gene. The CDR3 runs to 15 residues.

The chain joins TRBV7-9 to TRBJ2-5; 10 nucleotides line up with TRBD2. Trimming removed 8 bases from V and 1 base from J; junction bases left unmatched: 10. CDR1 and CDR2 (germline): SEHNR, FQNEAQ (reference sequence). The CDR3 length is 16 residues. The CDR3: CASSLAGVPGQETQYF. CDR3 nucleotides: TGTGCCAGCTCCCTAGCGGGAGTACCTGGCCAAGAGACCCAGTACTTC.

This clone was recorded once. In nucleotides, the CDR3 is TGTGCCAGCAGCACAGGGATAGCCGGCACTGAAGCTTTCTTT. Its translation: CASSTGIAGTEAFF. V usage is TRBV6-6 and J usage is TRBJ1-1; TRBD1 might be the D (6 bases). The CDR3 is made up of 14 amino acids. CDR1 is MNHNY, CDR2 SVGAGI, per germline (reference sequence). Trimming shortened V by 6 bases and J by 4 bases, and 15 bases separated the two germline ends.

The chain recombines TRBV27 with TRBJ1-5, with a weak D call TRBD1 (6 bases). The ends were cut back, 5 bases at V and 1 base at J, with 12 bases in the middle. The CDR3 contains 15 residues. The germline CDR1 and CDR2 sequences are MNHEY and SMNVEV (reference sequence). CDR3 region: CASSPQGLSNQPQHF. The CDR3 bases are TGTGCCAGCAGTCCTCAGGGGTTGAGCAATCAGCCCCAGCATTTT.

The J gene is TRBJ1-1, the V gene TRBV7-8, with 8 bases matching TRBD1. The CDR3 length is 15 residues. Germline V gene sequence: CDR1 SGHVS, CDR2 FQNEAQ. J lost 1 base, V lost 3 bases, and 4 bases had no gene match. CDR3 bases: TGTGCCAGCAGCTTGGGACAGGTGACGAACACTGAAGCTTTCTTT. Protein sequence: CASSLGQVTNTEAFF.

In its sample, this clone was seen a few times. V usage is TRBV7-8 and J usage is TRBJ1-1; D is uncertain. Trimming shortened V by 0 bases and J by 1 base, and 9 bases separated the two germline ends. This CDR3 contains 15 residues. Germline CDR1 is SGHVS and CDR2 is FQNEAQ. CDR3 sequence: CASSLAQYKNTEAFF. CDR3 DNA: TGTGCCAGCAGCTTAGCGCAGTACAAGAACACTGAAGCTTTCTTT.

This clone was seen a single time. This chain uses TRBV10-3 with TRBJ2-7; D possibly corresponds to TRBD1 (5 bases). The CDR3 contains 12 residues. The germline V gene encodes CDR1 ENHRY and CDR2 SYGVKD. Between the trimmed V and J ends, which lost 4 bases and 3 bases, there was a span of 7 bases. CDR3 nucleotide sequence: TGTGCCATCAGTGCGACAGACTACGAGCAGTACTTC. This codes for CAISATDYEQYF.

This clone turned up a few times. The J gene is TRBJ2-2, the V gene TRBV10-3; maybe TRBD2 (5 bases). The CDR3 spans 15 residues. Trimming removed 6 bases at V and 5 bases at J, with 16 bases between. Germline values: CDR1 ENHRY, CDR2 SYGVKD. Here the CDR3 DNA reads TGTGCCATCAGGGGAGCGGTTATTGAAACCGGGGAGCTGTTTTTT. Translating gives CAIRGAVIETGELFF.

This chain links TRBV19 with TRBJ2-7, with TRBD1 matching over 8 bases. The germline V gene has CDR1 LNHDA and CDR2 SQIVND (reference sequence). The J segment lost 4 bases and the V segment lost 4 bases, leaving 6 bases of the junction unmatched. This CDR3 comprises 14 residues. The CDR3 is CASSSDRGGYEQYF. The DNA for the CDR3 is TGTGCCAGTAGTAGCGACAGGGGTGGGTACGAGCAGTACTTC. Full variable domain (rest looked up from reference TRBV19 and TRBJ2-7): DGGITQSPKYLFRKEGQNVTLSCEQNLNHDAMYWYRQDPGQGLRLIYYSQIVNDFQKGDIAEGYSVSREKKESFPLTVTSAQKNPTAFYLCASSSDRGGYEQYFGPGTRLTVT.

This chain links TRBV29-1 with TRBJ2-1; a possible D gene is TRBD1 (5 bases). V lost 6 bases and J 2 bases, leaving 17 bases between the germline ends. Germline V lookup: CDR1 SQVTM, CDR2 ANQGSEA. The CDR3 runs 15 residues. In DNA, the CDR3 is TGCAGCGTCCAAAAGCCCAGGGTTACCTACAATGAGCAGTTCTTC. As protein: CSVQKPRVTYNEQFF.

This chain links TRBV30 with TRBJ1-6; tentatively, D is TRBD1 (6 bases). Per the germline V gene, CDR1 is GTSNPN and CDR2 is SVGIG (reference sequence). CDR3 length equals 13 residues. V was pared by 5 bases and J by 5 bases, with 10 bases between. The CDR3 protein is CAWRTVNNSPLHF. CDR3 bases: TGTGCCTGGCGGACAGTGAATAATTCACCCCTCCACTTT.

The chain carries TRBV19 and TRBJ2-6, with D unresolved. Germline V CDR1 and CDR2: LNHDA, SQIVND (reference sequence). V lost 5 bases to trimming and J lost 1 base, with 6 bases between them. This CDR3 is built from 14 residues. CDR3 protein: CASSLRSGANVLTF. The CDR3 DNA is TGTGCCAGTAGTTTGAGGTCTGGGGCCAACGTCCTGACTTTC.

The J gene is TRBJ2-3, the V gene TRBV28; TRBD2 aligns across 8 bases. Per the germline V gene, CDR1 is MDHEN and CDR2 is SYDVKM. CDR3 length equals 17 residues. V was clipped by 5 bases and J by 2 bases; unmatched bases: 12. CDR3 sequence: CASSPIPAGELTDTQYF. The DNA of the CDR3 is TGTGCCAGCAGTCCAATCCCAGCGGGAGAGCTCACAGATACGCAGTATTTT.

The V gene is TRBV7-2, the J gene TRBJ2-1, with TRBD2 identical over 9 bases. Germline trimming cut 4 bases from V and 6 bases from J; bases unmatched to any gene: 10. Germline lookup yields CDR1 SGHTA and CDR2 FQGNSA. This CDR3 region has 16 residues. The CDR3 region has the DNA TGTGCCAGCAGCTCCTACTTGCGGGGGGGCCCCAATGAGCAGTTCTTC. It encodes CASSSYLRGGPNEQFF.

V is TRBV5-1 and J is TRBJ2-1, with 7 bases lining up with TRBD2. The V gene's germline CDR1 is SGHRS and CDR2 YFSETQ. Unmatched junction bases numbered 14, after V lost 6 bases and J lost 8 bases. The CDR3 loop spans 15 amino acids. CDR3 coding DNA: TGCGCCAGCACCCTAAAAGGCGGGAGAGGCGATGAGCAGTTCTTC. It is translated as CASTLKGGRGDEQFF.

This clone was seen just once. The V and J genes are TRBV11-3 and TRBJ2-2; D remains unclear. From germline, CDR1 is SGHNT and CDR2 YENEEA. Trimming stripped 3 bases from V and 2 bases from J, with 13 bases between. The CDR3 covers 16 residues. Here the CDR3 reads CASSFNIVSNTGELFF. CDR3 nucleotides: TGTGCCAGCAGCTTTAATATAGTATCTAACACCGGGGAGCTGTTTTTT.

CDR3 coding DNA: TGTGCCAGCAGCGTTACAGGGAGAGCCTACGAGCAGTACTTC. Protein sequence: CASSVTGRAYEQYF. The chain employs TRBV7-8 and TRBJ2-7; possibly TRBD1 for D (6 bases). This CDR3 comprises 14 residues. Germline assignment: CDR1 SGHVS and CDR2 FQNEAQ. The ends were cut back, 5 bases at V and 2 bases at J, with 13 bases in the middle.